This TCR beta chain is from a study of blood T cell repertoires in COVID-19 (dated by TCRdb to 2018 to 2020). Regarding the research as a whole: Samples from collaborators originated in the United States, Italy and Spain and spanned both the acute and convalescent phases of COVID-19. Deeply sampled blood TCRbeta repertoires from subjects exposed to, actively infected with, or recovered from COVID-19 were included in the dataset. Samples came from the ongoing ImmuneRACE study (first 160 participants) plus 1,254 subjects from 6 global collaborators. The repertoires were made available in a free public database intended to serve as a resource for research on the immune response to SARS-CoV-2. Where available, HLA class I and class II types were obtained from metadata supplied by the sample provider rather than from assay-based typing. The prospective study material was composed of cDNA or gDNA derived from T cells, B-cell-depleted T cells, or PBMCs. Sample metadata almost always included a de-identified subject ID, COVID-19 status, age in years and sex. Overall study results and their limits: The quantity of clinical and demographic metadata differed by source and by participant and was supplied without curation.

The immunoSEQ Assay, a bias-controlled multiplex PCR, was used to amplify TCRbeta CDR3 regions from genomic DNA. The study's own analysis went as follows. Within the assay, amplification of reference gene primers was used to estimate how many nucleated cells each sample contained. To quantify the absolute abundance of each unique TCRbeta CDR3 rearrangement, sequence reads were collapsed and filtered. For each sample, productive Simpson clonality was calculated as the square root of Simpson's diversity index across productive rearrangements. In TCRdb, the immuneACCESS table is reduced to in-frame sequences with V and J assigned. These tables do not hold every clone; where another copy was compared, an unresolved V gene accounts for under half, and the others remain unexplained. V and J calls and clone size are copied from that table; D and trimming were computed from the DNA. Counted in this sample were about 75,000 clones; roughly 91% of them appeared once. Of the sample, roughly a fifth falls within the top ten clones.

Collaborating institutions collected whole blood in K2EDTA tubes following their own protocols. For TCRbeta analysis, collaborators shipped samples as frozen whole blood, isolated PBMCs, or DNA extracted from either of those sample types. Including cysteine and phenylalanine, the CDR3 has 17 amino acids. Just CDR3 DNA is preserved here, 51 bases in frame from base 1. Trimming removed 6 bases from V and 7 bases from J; the gene matches leave 18 bases unexplained. Sequences LNHDA (CDR1) and SQIVND (CDR2) are obtained from the germline V gene (reference sequence). In this sample, this clone turned up a few times. Its cognate antigen has yet to be identified. No much larger clone is present one base from it, and per-base qualities are unavailable.

This receptor was obtained from a human donor in a cohort sampled during active COVID-19. The chain is made from TRBV19 and TRBJ1-2; TRBD1 matches 9 bases in the middle. The source material was peripheral blood. Here is the DNA: TGTGCCAGTAGCCTTCCGGGGGACAGGGTCACCAAGCCTGGCTACACCTTC. Translation gives CASSLPGDRVTKPGYTF.